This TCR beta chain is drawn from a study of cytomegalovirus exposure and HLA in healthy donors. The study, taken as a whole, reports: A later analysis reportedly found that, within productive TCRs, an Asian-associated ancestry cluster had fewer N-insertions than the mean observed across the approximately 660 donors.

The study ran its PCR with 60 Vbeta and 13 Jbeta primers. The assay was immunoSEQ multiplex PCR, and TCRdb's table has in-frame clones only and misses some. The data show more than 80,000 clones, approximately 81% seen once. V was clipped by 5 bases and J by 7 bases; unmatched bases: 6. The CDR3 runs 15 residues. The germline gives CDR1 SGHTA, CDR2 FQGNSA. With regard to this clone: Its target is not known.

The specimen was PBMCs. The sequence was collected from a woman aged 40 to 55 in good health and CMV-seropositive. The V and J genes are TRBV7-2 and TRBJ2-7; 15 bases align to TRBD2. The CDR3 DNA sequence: TGTGCCAGCAGCCAGGGGACTAGCGGGAGGTTAGAGCAGTACTTC. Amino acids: CASSQGTSGRLEQYF.